Below are 21 T cell receptor beta chains sequenced from a single sample in a study of shared clonotypes between healthy human individuals. Sequencing was performed with immunoSEQ multiplex PCR; in TCRdb, only in-frame clones are kept and a portion is missing. The sample holds approximately 1,500,000 clones, approximately 98% seen once. Sample: naive CD4+ T cells sorted from blood. The subset is: CD45RA+ positively selected. The origin of the receptors is a man aged 25 to 40 in good health.

The CDR3 bases are TGTGCCAGTAGTATCGCGGCGACAGATACGCAGTATTTT. Protein sequence: CASSIAATDTQYF. The chain has TRBV19 and TRBJ2-3; the D is unclear. Trimming took off 3 bases at V and 3 bases at J, with 7 bases between the two ends. The CDR3 sequence is 13 residues long. Germline CDR1 reads LNHDA; CDR2 reads SQIVND (reference sequence).

V and J are TRBV4-1 and TRBJ2-1; 11 nucleotides match TRBD2. Germline V gene lookup returns CDR1 MGHRA and CDR2 YSYEKL. This CDR3 region has 15 residues. With 6 bases clipped from V and 4 bases from J, the junction kept 5 bases outside the gene matches. CDR3 sequence reads: CASRKLAGVYNEQFF. CDR3 DNA sequence: TGCGCCAGCAGGAAACTAGCGGGAGTTTACAATGAGCAGTTCTTC.

The chain joins TRBV14 to TRBJ2-1, with 15 bases fitting TRBD2. CDR3 size: 17 residues. The junction had 6 bases not matched to a gene; V was cut back by 3 bases and J by 6 bases. Germline V gene data show CDR1 as SGHDN and CDR2 as FVKESK. CDR3 DNA sequence: TGTGCCAGCAGCCAGTGGACTAGCGGGAGGGCCTTCAATGAGCAGTTCTTC. Translation: CASSQWTSGRAFNEQFF.

The V call is TRBV5-6, the J call TRBJ1-4; D is unresolved. Per the germline V gene, CDR1 is SGHDT and CDR2 is YYEEEE. There are 15 residues in the CDR3. Trimming left V 2 bases short and J 0 bases short, with 8 bases between. In DNA form, the CDR3 reads TGTGCCAGCAGCTTCTCCCCGGCAACTAATGAAAAACTGTTTTTT. Its translation is CASSFSPATNEKLFF.

The chain uses TRBV18 and TRBJ2-1; D perhaps matches TRBD2 (6 bases). Trimming removed 1 base from V and 8 bases from J, with 12 bases in between. The CDR3 is made up of 14 amino acids. Looked up from germline, CDR1 is KGHSH and CDR2 is LQKENI. The CDR3 coding sequence is TGTGCCAGCTCACCACGGGGGACTTCGGATGAGCAGTTCTTC. Translation: CASSPRGTSDEQFF.

V and J are TRBV28 and TRBJ2-5; TRBD2 matches at 7 bases. V was pared by 2 bases and J by 2 bases, with 8 bases of the junction left unmatched. The CDR3 runs 16 residues. Germline V gene data show CDR1 as MDHEN and CDR2 as SYDVKM. This CDR3 is CASSLALSGGQETQYF. CDR3 coding DNA: TGTGCCAGCAGTTTAGCCCTCTCGGGAGGTCAAGAGACCCAGTACTTC.

The chain carries TRBV7-9 and TRBJ2-4; D is uncertain. This CDR3 has 13 residues. Per the germline V gene, CDR1 is SEHNR and CDR2 is FQNEAQ (reference sequence). The V end was cut by 7 bases, the J end by 9 bases, with 16 bases between. The CDR3 DNA reads TGTGCCAGCACTGAAAACGTCGACGGCATTCAGTACTTC. This encodes CASTENVDGIQYF.

This rearrangement joins TRBV9 to TRBJ2-1; 12 bases agree with TRBD2. Trimming at V came to 0 bases and at J to 8 bases, leaving 9 bases not matched to a gene. The CDR3 covers 17 residues. Germline CDR1 is SGDLS and CDR2 is YYNGEE. The CDR3 loop reads CASSVGPPSSGRDEQFF. The CDR3, as DNA: TGTGCCAGCAGCGTAGGCCCTCCATCTAGCGGGAGGGATGAGCAGTTCTTC.

The chain couples TRBV18 to TRBJ2-3; tentative D call: TRBD2 (6 bases). V dropped 2 bases and J dropped 6 bases, with 12 bases sitting between them. The CDR3 extends over 14 amino acids. Germline loops: CDR1 KGHSH, CDR2 LQKENI. The CDR3 region is CASSPTTGDDTQYF. The CDR3 DNA is TGTGCCAGCTCACCAACTACGGGAGATGATACGCAGTATTTT. The variable domain in full, with the rest retrieved from reference TRBV18 and TRBJ2-3, is NAGVMQNPRHLVRRRGQEARLRCSPMKGHSHVYWYRQLPEEGLKFMVYLQKENIIDESGMPKERFSAEFPKEGPSILRIQQVVRGDSAAYFCASSPTTGDDTQYFGPGTRLTVL.

This clone has a single count. The chain uses TRBV7-9 and TRBJ2-4; a weak D match, TRBD1 (5 bases). This CDR3 spans 16 amino acids. CDR1 is SEHNR and CDR2 is FQNEAQ in the germline V gene (reference sequence). Trimming removed 4 bases from V and 0 bases from J, with 13 bases in between. Written as DNA, the CDR3 is TGTGCCAGCAGCTCAGGGCGCAGCCTAGCCAAAAACATTCAGTACTTC. As protein: CASSSGRSLAKNIQYF.

The chain links TRBV7-6 to TRBJ1-3; no definite D call. V was clipped by 5 bases and J by 0 bases, with 17 bases between them. The CDR3 has 17 amino acids. Germline CDR1 reads SGHVS; CDR2 reads FNYEAQ. The CDR3 loop reads CASSPETGAYSGNTIYF. The DNA of the CDR3 is TGTGCCAGCAGCCCCGAGACCGGAGCTTACTCTGGAAACACCATATATTTT.

The chain uses TRBV18 and TRBJ2-7; maybe TRBD2 (5 bases). The germline CDR1 and CDR2 sequences are KGHSH and LQKENI. CDR3 length: 13 residues. The V end was cut by 6 bases, the J end by 6 bases, with 15 bases between. The CDR3 DNA follows: TGTGCCAGCTCCCCCCGGCGGGTAGGCGAGCAGTACTTC. Protein: CASSPRRVGEQYF.

This clone was counted once. This sequence joins TRBV29-1 and TRBJ1-1; D is possibly TRBD1 (5 bases). CDR3 size: 12 residues. V was pared by 5 bases and J by 4 bases, with 11 bases between. Germline V gene lookup returns CDR1 SQVTM and CDR2 ANQGSEA. The chain's CDR3 is CSVRGGVTEAFF. DNA for the CDR3: TGCAGCGTTCGCGGGGGGGTCACTGAAGCTTTCTTT.

The gene calls are TRBV19 and TRBJ2-1, with 8 bases that match TRBD2. The germline gives CDR1 LNHDA, CDR2 SQIVND (reference sequence). CDR3 length: 20 amino acids. Trimming took 2 bases from V and 8 from J; bases not matched to a gene: 23. Here the CDR3 DNA reads TGTGCCAGTAGTATAAGATACACTAGCGGCAATGTAAGGGTTGTCCATGAGCAGTTCTTC. Its protein is CASSIRYTSGNVRVVHEQFF. Complete variable domain (other parts from reference TRBV19 and TRBJ2-1): DGGITQSPKYLFRKEGQNVTLSCEQNLNHDAMYWYRQDPGQGLRLIYYSQIVNDFQKGDIAEGYSVSREKKESFPLTVTSAQKNPTAFYLCASSIRYTSGNVRVVHEQFFGPGTRLTVL.

The V call is TRBV5-1, the J call TRBJ2-1, with 10 bases fitting TRBD1. V lost 2 bases and J lost 7; bases outside the gene matches: 12. Germline V CDR1 and CDR2: SGHRS, YFSETQ. This CDR3 has 17 residues. As DNA, the CDR3 is TGCGCCAGCAGCTTTTTGCCCACCGGGACAGGGGAGAATGAGCAGTTCTTC. Its protein is CASSFLPTGTGENEQFF.

V usage is TRBV6-1 and J usage is TRBJ1-1, with 9 bases lining up with TRBD1. V lost 9 bases to trimming and J lost 4 bases; unmatched junction nucleotides: 9. Per germline, CDR1 MNHNS and CDR2 SASEGT. This CDR3 is built from 14 residues. This CDR3 is CASHRDRVLTEAFF. CDR3 bases: TGTGCCAGTCACCGGGACAGGGTGCTCACTGAAGCTTTCTTT.

V is TRBV18 and J is TRBJ2-7; 8 positions agree with TRBD1. Trimming took 3 bases from V and 3 from J; bases not matched to a gene: 10. This CDR3 region has 16 residues. The germline CDR1 and CDR2 sequences are KGHSH and LQKENI. For the CDR3, the DNA is TGTGCCAGCTCACCCGTCGCGGGACAGGTTATCTACGAGCAGTACTTC. Residues: CASSPVAGQVIYEQYF. Full variable domain (missing parts from reference TRBV18 and TRBJ2-7): NAGVMQNPRHLVRRRGQEARLRCSPMKGHSHVYWYRQLPEEGLKFMVYLQKENIIDESGMPKERFSAEFPKEGPSILRIQQVVRGDSAAYFCASSPVAGQVIYEQYFGPGTRLTVT.

The count of this clone is one. CDR3 sequence: CASSPSGVYSNQPQHF. The CDR3 nucleotides are TGTGCCAGCAGCCCATCAGGGGTATATAGCAATCAGCCCCAGCATTTT. The chain is built from TRBV5-5 and TRBJ1-5, with D tentatively TRBD1 (6 bases). The V end was cut by 4 bases, the J end by 0 bases, with 14 bases between. From germline, CDR1 is SGHKS and CDR2 YYEKEE (reference sequence). The CDR3 is made up of 16 amino acids.

This clone was counted a single time. This chain connects TRBV28 to TRBJ1-1; D unclear. This CDR3 has 13 residues. Germline V gene sequence: CDR1 MDHEN, CDR2 SYDVKM. Deletions cut 1 base from V and 1 base from J, with 4 bases between. The CDR3 bases are TGTGCCAGCAGTTTATTCCCGAACACTGAAGCTTTCTTT. It codes for CASSLFPNTEAFF.

This clone was found once. The genes are TRBV6-1 and TRBJ1-3; possible D gene TRBD1, 5 bases. The CDR3 runs 15 residues. Germline loops: CDR1 MNHNS, CDR2 SASEGT. Trimming pared 3 bases from V and 3 bases from J, leaving 12 bases between. CDR3 DNA: TGTGCCAGCAGTGAGCAGGGAGGACTTGGAAACACCATATATTTT. Amino acid sequence: CASSEQGGLGNTIYF.

The rearrangement joins TRBV6-4 to TRBJ2-7; tentative D call: TRBD1 (6 bases). Germline V gene sequence: CDR1 MRHNA, CDR2 SNTAGT. V gave up 4 bases and J gave up 5 bases, with 21 bases separating them. This CDR3 region has 16 residues. DNA of the CDR3: TGTGCCAGCAGTGCCTCGGGACACTTTGCAGTCGACGAGCAGTACTTC. This codes for CASSASGHFAVDEQYF.